A selection of T cell receptor beta chains follows, all from one sample in a study of cytomegalovirus exposure and HLA in healthy donors. Profiling relied on immunoSEQ multiplex PCR, and the TCRdb table lists in-frame clones only, not all of them. This table has 150,000 to 200,000 clones, about four fifths appearing once. The sequenced material came from PBMCs. These receptors all stem from a young woman in good health and CMV-seropositive. Each CDR3 is given with its conserved first and last residue. Fields, in order: CDR3 protein, CDR3 DNA, D gene, J gene, clone size, V gene. D genes are given only for firm matches. Only some rows state a clone size, as once, few, many or a class for expanded clones.

CDR3: CASSLLALGTQYF
DNA: TGTGCCAGCAGCTTACTAGCGTTGGGCACGCAGTATTTT
D: TRBD2
J: TRBJ2-3
size: -
V: TRBV6-5

CDR3: CASSLGAQLEAFF
DNA: TGCGCCAGCAGCTTGGGGGCACAACTTGAAGCTTTCTTT
D: -
J: TRBJ1-1
size: -
V: TRBV5-1

CDR3: CASGPGTGLTEAFF
DNA: TGTGCTAGTGGCCCCGGGACAGGGCTCACTGAAGCTTTCTTT
D: TRBD1
J: TRBJ1-1
size: once
V: TRBV12-5

CDR3: CASSFGQQAYEQYF
DNA: TGTGCCAGTAGTTTTGGACAGCAAGCCTACGAGCAGTACTTC
D: -
J: TRBJ2-7
size: -
V: TRBV19

CDR3: CASSLGTRGYEQYF
DNA: TGCGCCAGCAGCCTCGGGACTAGAGGCTACGAGCAGTACTTC
D: TRBD2
J: TRBJ2-7
size: -
V: TRBV4-1

CDR3: CASSAVSTMNTEAFF
DNA: TGTGCCAGCAGCGCCGTAAGCACCATGAACACTGAAGCTTTCTTT
D: -
J: TRBJ1-1
size: -
V: TRBV5-6

CDR3: CASSSGGRETQYF
DNA: TGTGCCAGCAGCTCAGGGGGGCGGGAGACCCAGTACTTC
D: -
J: TRBJ2-5
size: -
V: TRBV7-6

CDR3: CASSLTTSGTEGRNEQFF
DNA: TGCGCCAGCAGCTTGACGACTAGCGGCACAGAAGGTCGGAATGAGCAGTTCTTC
D: TRBD2
J: TRBJ2-1
size: -
V: TRBV5-1

CDR3: CASSLTRLAADNEQFF
DNA: TGCGCCAGCAGCTTAACGAGACTAGCGGCCGACAATGAGCAGTTCTTC
D: TRBD2
J: TRBJ2-1
size: -
V: TRBV5-1

CDR3: CAIRSSGRQSEAFF
DNA: TGTGCCATCCGGTCCTCAGGGAGGCAATCTGAAGCTTTCTTT
D: -
J: TRBJ1-1
size: -
V: TRBV6-6

CDR3: CASSNTDTQYF
DNA: TGTGCCAGCAGCAACACAGATACGCAGTATTTT
D: -
J: TRBJ2-3
size: -
V: TRBV28

CDR3: CASSQDHGYEQFF
DNA: TGCGCCAGCAGCCAAGACCACGGGTATGAGCAGTTCTTC
D: -
J: TRBJ2-1
size: -
V: TRBV4-3

CDR3: CASSRRGGSYEQYF
DNA: TGTGCCAGCAGTCGACGGGGGGGTAGCTACGAGCAGTACTTC
D: TRBD2
J: TRBJ2-7
size: few
V: TRBV6-5

CDR3: CASMKQPEAYNSPLHF
DNA: TGTGCCAGCATGAAACAGCCGGAGGCCTATAATTCACCCCTCCACTTT
D: -
J: TRBJ1-6
size: -
V: TRBV28

CDR3: CASSPTSGSEDTGELFF
DNA: TGTGCCAGCAGCCCCACTAGCGGGAGTGAGGACACCGGGGAGCTGTTTTTT
D: TRBD2
J: TRBJ2-2
size: -
V: TRBV27

CDR3: CASSVGGGSYEQYF
DNA: TGTGCCAGCAGTGTAGGCGGGGGATCCTACGAGCAGTACTTC
D: TRBD2
J: TRBJ2-7
size: -
V: TRBV27

CDR3: CATRTGLSSYEQYF
DNA: TGTGCCACCCGTACAGGGCTCAGCTCCTACGAGCAGTACTTC
D: -
J: TRBJ2-7
size: -
V: TRBV10-3

CDR3: CASSQGTGGRETQYF
DNA: TGTGCCAGCAGCCAGGGGACGGGAGGGAGGGAGACCCAGTACTTC
D: TRBD2
J: TRBJ2-5
size: -
V: TRBV11-3

CDR3: CASSPYRTETYGYTF
DNA: TGTGCCAGCTCACCATATCGGACAGAGACCTATGGCTACACCTTC
D: -
J: TRBJ1-2
size: -
V: TRBV18

CDR3: CASSAIDRGGRWTGEKLFF
DNA: TGCGCCAGCAGCGCGATCGACAGGGGAGGCCGCTGGACGGGTGAAAAACTGTTTTTT
D: TRBD1
J: TRBJ1-4
size: -
V: TRBV10-1

CDR3: CASSLERGGHGYEQYF
DNA: TGTGCCAGCAGCTTGGAACGGGGGGGCCATGGTTACGAGCAGTACTTC
D: TRBD2
J: TRBJ2-7
size: -
V: TRBV5-6

CDR3: CASSFGGVQETQYF
DNA: TGTGCCAGCAGCTTCGGCGGGGTCCAAGAGACCCAGTACTTC
D: -
J: TRBJ2-5
size: -
V: TRBV5-4

CDR3: CANPLAVLFF
DNA: TGTGCCAATCCTCTGGCAGTACTGTTTTTT
D: -
J: TRBJ1-4
size: -
V: TRBV27

CDR3: CASSLLGTGLYGYTF
DNA: TGTGCCAGCAGTTTACTAGGGACTGGTCTCTATGGCTACACCTTC
D: -
J: TRBJ1-2
size: -
V: TRBV28

CDR3: CASSFYRSLNTGELFF
DNA: TGTGCCAGCAGCTTCTACAGGAGCCTAAACACCGGGGAGCTGTTTTTT
D: -
J: TRBJ2-2
size: -
V: TRBV5-6

CDR3: CASSLGSGSYEQYF
DNA: TGTGCCAGCAGCCTGGGTTCAGGGTCCTACGAGCAGTACTTC
D: -
J: TRBJ2-7
size: -
V: TRBV7-8

CDR3: CASSPKDTQYF
DNA: TGTGCCAGCAGCCCTAAAGATACGCAGTATTTT
D: -
J: TRBJ2-3
size: -
V: TRBV7-2

CDR3: CASSSVIDTQYF
DNA: TGTGCCAGCAGCTCGGTGATCGATACGCAGTATTTT
D: -
J: TRBJ2-3
size: -
V: TRBV5-4

CDR3: CSSSLSRDTQYF
DNA: TGTTCCAGCAGCTTATCACGGGATACGCAGTATTTT
D: -
J: TRBJ2-3
size: few
V: TRBV7-9

CDR3: CASRPTGGLLYGYTF
DNA: TGTGCCAGCAGACCAACAGGGGGCTTACTCTATGGCTACACCTTC
D: TRBD1
J: TRBJ1-2
size: -
V: TRBV7-9

CDR3: CATSSGQGINYGYTF
DNA: TGTGCCACCAGTTCGGGACAGGGGATTAACTATGGCTACACCTTC
D: TRBD1
J: TRBJ1-2
size: -
V: TRBV15

CDR3: CSVGRIQETQYF
DNA: TGCAGTGTGGGGCGCATCCAAGAGACCCAGTACTTC
D: -
J: TRBJ2-5
size: -
V: TRBV29-1

CDR3: CASSRGQDYGYTF
DNA: TGTGCCAGCAGCCGGGGACAGGACTATGGCTACACCTTC
D: TRBD1
J: TRBJ1-2
size: -
V: TRBV7-9

CDR3: CASSTGGGNQPQHF
DNA: TGTGCCAGCTCGACAGGGGGAGGCAATCAGCCCCAGCATTTT
D: TRBD1
J: TRBJ1-5
size: -
V: TRBV6-1

CDR3: CASSVEGGNSPLHF
DNA: TGTGCCAGCAGCGTTGAGGGAGGGAATTCACCCCTCCACTTT
D: -
J: TRBJ1-6
size: few
V: TRBV9

CDR3: CASMEGGLAGYGLFF
DNA: TGTGCCAGCATGGAGGGGGGACTAGCGGGATACGGGCTGTTCTTC
D: TRBD2
J: TRBJ2-1
size: -
V: TRBV27

CDR3: CASSSPTGPPNYGYTF
DNA: TGTGCCAGTAGTTCGCCGACAGGTCCCCCTAACTATGGCTACACCTTC
D: -
J: TRBJ1-2
size: -
V: TRBV19

CDR3: CASSVGQFNEQFF
DNA: TGTGCCAGCAGCGTTGGACAGTTCAATGAGCAGTTCTTC
D: -
J: TRBJ2-1
size: -
V: TRBV9

CDR3: CASRDSLSAFF
DNA: TGTGCCAGCAGGGACAGTCTCTCGGCTTTCTTT
D: -
J: TRBJ1-1
size: -
V: TRBV2

CDR3: CASSIPTGHGAYGYTF
DNA: TGTGCCAGTAGTATACCGACAGGGCACGGGGCCTATGGCTACACCTTC
D: TRBD1
J: TRBJ1-2
size: once
V: TRBV19

CDR3: CASSGLFEKLFF
DNA: TGTGCCAGTTCGGGACTGTTTGAAAAACTGTTTTTT
D: -
J: TRBJ1-4
size: -
V: TRBV6-1

CDR3: CASLQGADSPLHF
DNA: TGTGCCAGCCTTCAGGGGGCGGACTCACCCCTCCACTTT
D: TRBD1
J: TRBJ1-6
size: -
V: TRBV6-1